This record concerns one T cell receptor (beta chain) sequence. The target antigen is unknown. TCRdb's table, derived via immunoSEQ multiplex PCR, lists solely in-frame clones and lacks some. The sample includes roughly 74,000 clones, over 85% seen only once; the top ten take roughly 20%. These data come from a study of OX40 agonist ivuxolimab in advanced cancers. In the study overall: Treatment of patients was with ivuxolimab, an agonistic anti-OX40 (CD134) antibody. Patients treated during dose escalation were battling hepatocellular carcinoma, melanoma, renal cell or head and neck cancer. General study results and limits: There was clonal expansion of CD4+ and CD8+ blood T cells by week 6 at 0.1 to 3.0 mg/kg.

The V end lost 2 bases, the J end lost 1 base, and 17 bases lay between the germline ends. The CDR3 covers 17 residues. Germline CDR1 MGHDK, CDR2 SYGVNS. Sequencing used CD4+ or CD8+ T cells sorted from blood, obtained in a trial of the OX40 agonist ivuxolimab. J is TRBJ2-5 and V is TRBV25-1, with D perhaps matching TRBD1 or TRBD2 (6 bases each). The receptor's source is an adult with an advanced solid tumor such as melanoma, head and neck, liver or kidney cancer. This CDR3 is CASSEAPGAGPQETQYF. CDR3 nucleotides: TGTGCCAGCAGTGAAGCCCCGGGGGCGGGCCCCCAAGAGACCCAGTACTTC.